The source of this T cell receptor beta chain is a study of control samples from healthy donors and cancer patients. Per the germline V gene, CDR1 is SGHTA and CDR2 is FQGNSA. This CDR3 has 15 residues. V lost 3 bases to trimming and J lost 1 base, with 7 bases between them. TCRdb's table, derived via immunoSEQ multiplex PCR, lists solely in-frame clones and lacks some. The sample has about 70,000 clones; about 87% are singletons. Sequencing was carried out using blood. The receptor was isolated from a man aged 50 to 59 in good health. The chain carries TRBV7-2 and TRBJ2-6; a possible D gene is TRBD2 (5 bases). The CDR3 nucleotides are TGTGCCAGCAGCTTGAGAGGGTCTGGGGCCAACGTCCTGACTTTC. Residues: CASSLRGSGANVLTF.